The 8 T cell receptor beta chains below come from one sample, sequenced in a study of beta chain features in type 1 diabetes. Overall study findings and caveats: The study found moderately but significantly shorter TCRB CDR3s in all four CD4+ subsets of Type 1 diabetes patients.

The antigens of these receptors remain unknown. Expressed TCRB transcripts were sequenced because the entire RNA isolate underwent reverse transcription. The assay was immunoSEQ multiplex PCR, and TCRdb's table has in-frame clones only and misses some. The sample consists of approximately 150,000 clones, roughly 60% of them appearing once. Input material: naive CD4+ T cells from blood. The receptor source for this set is a man aged 25 to 40 with type 1 diabetes.

The chain carries TRBV13 and TRBJ2-3, with 7 positions matching TRBD1. The CDR3 runs 15 residues. Per the germline V gene, CDR1 is PRHDT and CDR2 is FYEKMQ (reference sequence). V lost 5 bases, J lost 10 bases, and 15 bases stayed unmatched. The CDR3 is CASSPFEGAAISQYF. The CDR3 DNA reads TGTGCCAGCAGCCCGTTTGAGGGGGCAGCGATTTCGCAGTATTTT.

This chain connects TRBV25-1 to TRBJ1-5; D remains ambiguous. V gave up 3 bases and J gave up 2 bases, with 8 bases separating them. This CDR3 is built from 14 residues. CDR1 is MGHDK and CDR2 is SYGVNS in the germline V gene. CDR3 loop: CASSEKVGNQPQHF. CDR3 in DNA: TGTGCCAGCAGTGAGAAGGTTGGCAATCAGCCCCAGCATTTT.

This clone appeared a single time. The gene calls are TRBV9 and TRBJ2-5, with a tentative D call TRBD1 (5 bases). The CDR3 is 15 amino acids. Germline CDR1 reads SGDLS; CDR2 reads YYNGEE. Trimming pared 3 bases from V and 4 bases from J, leaving 16 bases between. The CDR3 DNA reads as TGTGCCAGCAGCGGAGGACAAGCGCCTGGAGAGACCCAGTACTTC. Amino acids: CASSGGQAPGETQYF.

The chain couples TRBV25-1 to TRBJ2-3; 11 bases fit TRBD1. The CDR3 consists of 15 residues. V shed 6 bases and J 3 bases; nucleotides not matched to a gene: 5. Germline values: CDR1 MGHDK, CDR2 SYGVNS. CDR3 DNA: TGTGCCAGCAGCCCCGGGACAGGGGGGACAGATACGCAGTATTTT. The encoded protein is CASSPGTGGTDTQYF.

The CDR3 loop reads CASSVVSGGLANNEQFF. The CDR3 DNA reads TGTGCCAGCAGCGTAGTTTCGGGGGGACTTGCCAACAATGAGCAGTTCTTC. V is TRBV9 and J is TRBJ2-1, with 7 bases lining up with TRBD2. The V gene end was trimmed by 0 bases and the J gene end by 5 bases; junction bases not matched to a gene: 11. Germline CDR1 and CDR2: SGDLS and YYNGEE. The CDR3 totals 17 residues.

The J gene is TRBJ1-1, the V gene TRBV9; D unclear. CDR1 and CDR2 from the germline V gene are SGDLS and YYNGEE. The length of the CDR3 is 11 residues. V gave up 4 bases and J gave up 2 bases, with 3 bases separating them. CDR3 loop: CASSFNTEAFF. CDR3 sequence (DNA): TGTGCCAGCAGCTTCAACACTGAAGCTTTCTTT.

This chain connects TRBV21-1 to TRBJ1-6; TRBD1, the table's D call, was not compared with the DNA. TRBV21-1 is deemed a pseudogene. This CDR3 has 11 amino acids. This chain's CDR3 is CARLRGPPLHF. Written as DNA, the CDR3 is TGTGCCCGCCTTAGGGGGCCACCCCTCCACTTT.

The V call is TRBV5-1, the J call TRBJ1-2; no clear D gene. Germline CDR1 and CDR2: SGHRS and YFSETQ. This CDR3 has 11 amino acids. V was cut by 4 bases and J by 5 bases, with 6 bases left in between. CDR3 residues: CASSDGYGYTF. The DNA of the CDR3 is TGCGCCAGCAGCGACGGATATGGCTACACCTTC.